The 14 T cell receptor beta chains below all came from one sample that was sequenced in a study of shared clonotypes between healthy human individuals. This table comes from immunoSEQ multiplex PCR, and its TCRdb copy is limited to in-frame clones, with some not included. The sample holds some 2,000,000 clones, roughly 96% seen once. The sequenced material came from naive CD4+ T cells sorted from blood. The subset is: CD45RA+ positively selected. These receptors were taken from a man aged 18 to 30 in good health.

This clone has a single count. This CDR3 is also generated by other DNA sequences in the sample. The rearrangement links TRBV4-1 to TRBJ2-2; D is undetermined. This CDR3 is 15 amino acids long. V lost 2 bases and J lost 1, with 8 bases in between. Germline loops: CDR1 MGHRA, CDR2 YSYEKL. CDR3 in DNA: TGCGCCAGCAGCCAACTCGCGGAGAACACCGGGGAGCTGTTTTTT. It codes for CASSQLAENTGELFF.

V and J are TRBV5-1 and TRBJ2-1; TRBD2 aligns across 10 bases. V lost 4 bases, J lost 2 bases, and 6 bases stayed unmatched. The CDR3 consists of 16 residues. From germline, CDR1 is SGHRS and CDR2 YFSETQ. The CDR3 bases are TGCGCCAGCAGCCAAACGCTAGCGGGAGCCTACAATGAGCAGTTCTTC. Encoded protein: CASSQTLAGAYNEQFF.

V usage is TRBV25-1 and J usage is TRBJ1-4; 8 bases are shared with TRBD1. Unmatched junction bases numbered 4, after V lost 3 bases and J lost 7 bases. Germline-derived CDR1 and CDR2 are MGHDK and SYGVNS. The CDR3 length is 14 residues. The CDR3 DNA reads as TGTGCCAGCAGTGATGACAGGGGCGGTGAAAAACTGTTTTTT. Protein sequence: CASSDDRGGEKLFF.

V is TRBV29-1 and J is TRBJ2-3, with 8 bases that match TRBD1. V shed 1 base, J shed 8 bases, and the junction held 11 bases outside the gene matches. CDR3 size: 15 residues. Germline V gene data show CDR1 as SQVTM and CDR2 as ANQGSEA. In nucleotides, the CDR3 is TGCAGCGTTGAAGTCCAGGGGGCGCGGTCCCCTACGCAGTATTTT. Its translation: CSVEVQGARSPTQYF.

This chain links TRBV4-3 with TRBJ1-2; 7 bases fit TRBD1. Trimming took 0 bases from V and 8 from J; bases not matched to a gene: 12. CDR1 is LGHNA and CDR2 is YSLEER in the germline V gene. The CDR3 sequence is 16 residues long. The CDR3 here is CASSQDLRQGTLGYTF. The CDR3 nucleotides read TGCGCCAGCAGCCAAGACCTCAGACAGGGAACTTTGGGCTACACCTTC.

Comments on this clone: Other DNA sequences in the same sample also yield this CDR3. V and J are TRBV10-1 and TRBJ2-2; the D is unclear. The CDR3 length is 13 residues. Trimming stripped 0 bases from V and 4 bases from J, with 3 bases between. CDR1 is WNHNN, CDR2 SYGVQD, per germline (reference sequence). The CDR3 protein is CASSESTTGELFF. The CDR3 coding sequence is TGCGCCAGCAGTGAGTCCACCACCGGGGAGCTGTTTTTT.

This clone was counted once. In the same sample, other DNA sequences code for this CDR3. The chain couples TRBV2 to TRBJ1-1; 8 bases line up with TRBD1. V lost 1 base and J lost 5; bases outside the gene matches: 0. Germline values: CDR1 SNHLY, CDR2 FYNNEI. The CDR3 is 13 amino acids. CDR3 nucleotides: TGTGCCAGCAGTGAAGGACAGGGGACTGAAGCTTTCTTT. Amino acids: CASSEGQGTEAFF.

This chain's CDR3 is CASSLGRWAGPNNEQFF. CDR3 sequence (DNA): TGTGCCAGCAGCTTAGGGAGGTGGGCGGGCCCCAACAATGAGCAGTTCTTC. V usage is TRBV7-2 and J usage is TRBJ2-1; D perhaps matches TRBD2 (5 bases). The germline CDR1 and CDR2 sequences are SGHTA and FQGNSA. V shed 1 base and J shed 5 bases, with 18 bases lying between them. This CDR3 region has 17 residues.

The chain uses TRBV19 and TRBJ2-1; 9 nucleotides align to TRBD2. Germline V gene sequence: CDR1 LNHDA, CDR2 SQIVND (reference sequence). With V trimmed by 4 bases and J by 2 bases, 3 bases remained unmatched. The CDR3 consists of 15 residues. This CDR3 reads CASSTSGNPYNEQFF. The CDR3, as DNA: TGTGCCAGTAGTACTAGCGGGAATCCCTACAATGAGCAGTTCTTC.

The chain couples TRBV27 to TRBJ2-7; D may be TRBD1 (5 bases). The CDR3 consists of 14 residues. The germline V gene encodes CDR1 MNHEY and CDR2 SMNVEV (reference sequence). Trimming pared 2 bases from V and 3 bases from J, leaving 11 bases between. The CDR3 DNA sequence: TGTGCCAGCAGTTTACGAGAAGGGGTCTACGAGCAGTACTTC. It yields the protein CASSLREGVYEQYF.

The rearrangement joins TRBV6-6 to TRBJ2-1; no definite D call. Trimming pared 7 bases from V and 7 bases from J, leaving 23 bases between. Germline V lookup: CDR1 MNHNY, CDR2 SVGAGI (reference sequence). CDR3 length: 16 amino acids. The chain's CDR3 is CASTKLLVSVGNEQFF. As DNA, the CDR3 is TGTGCCAGCACCAAACTCTTAGTAAGCGTTGGGAATGAGCAGTTCTTC.

The chain combines TRBV19 with TRBJ2-7; 8 bases align to TRBD1. This CDR3 is built from 13 residues. Per the germline V gene, CDR1 is LNHDA and CDR2 is SQIVND (reference sequence). The V and J ends lost 7 bases and 4 bases, in that order; junction bases with no gene match: 6. CDR3 nucleotides: TGTGCCAGTAAACGACAGGGGAGTTACGAGCAGTACTTC. It codes for CASKRQGSYEQYF.

CDR3 region: CASSTGTGVTDTQYF. The DNA for the CDR3 is TGCGCCAGCAGCACAGGGACAGGGGTTACAGATACGCAGTATTTT. The rearrangement uses TRBV5-1 and TRBJ2-3; 10 positions match TRBD1. With 4 bases clipped from V and 3 bases from J, the junction kept 5 bases outside the gene matches. Germline V gene sequence: CDR1 SGHRS, CDR2 YFSETQ. The CDR3 is made up of 15 amino acids.

The chain combines TRBV30 with TRBJ2-1, with D uncertain. Trimming cost V 0 bases and J 9 bases, with 6 bases left between them. The CDR3 sequence is 11 residues long. Germline V lookup: CDR1 GTSNPN, CDR2 SVGIG (reference sequence). CDR3 DNA: TGTGCCTGGAGTGTACGCGTTGAGCAGTTCTTC. Translation gives CAWSVRVEQFF.